Presented here are 16 T cell receptor beta chains from one specimen sequenced in a study of CD8 T cells in Susac syndrome. Random hexamers were used to reverse transcribe 0.5 to 1 ug of RNA. TCRdb itself ran the immunoSEQ multiplex PCR reads through MiXCR, one entry per CDR3 protein. Here the sample spans 77,000 or so distinct CDR3 sequences, roughly 91% being singletons. Sequences were obtained from CD4+ T cells from PBMCs. Receptors originate from a human donor with Susac syndrome.

The V call is TRBV28, the J call TRBJ1-5; D is possibly TRBD1 (5 bases). Between the trimmed V and J ends, which lost 5 bases and 1 base, there was a span of 9 bases. CDR1 is MDHEN and CDR2 is SYDVKM in the germline V gene. The CDR3 loop spans 14 amino acids. DNA for the CDR3: TGTGCCAGCAGTCGACAGTCAAGCAATCAGCCCCAGCATTTT. Its translation is CASSRQSSNQPQHF.

Only a few counts were recorded for this clonotype. This chain connects TRBV7-9 to TRBJ2-1, with D unresolved. Trimming left V 5 bases short and J 5 bases short, with 1 base between. CDR1 is SEHNR and CDR2 is FQNEAQ in the germline V gene (reference sequence). The CDR3 spans 10 residues. CDR3 residues: CASSNNEQFF. The DNA of the CDR3 is TGTGCCAGCAGCAACAATGAGCAGTTCTTC.

The gene calls are TRBV14 and TRBJ2-1; TRBD2 matches 7 bases. Germline V lookup: CDR1 SGHDN, CDR2 FVKESK. The CDR3 runs to 16 residues. J lost 0 bases, V lost 4 bases, and 6 bases had no gene match. This CDR3 is CASSPRGGSSYNEQFF. DNA of the CDR3: TGTGCCAGCAGCCCCCGGGGCGGGAGCTCCTACAATGAGCAGTTCTTC.

This chain links TRBV30 with TRBJ2-5; D gene unclear. The CDR3 spans 14 residues. CDR1 is GTSNPN, CDR2 SVGIG, per germline (reference sequence). Trimming left V 0 bases short and J 1 base short, with 9 bases between. The CDR3 bases are TGTGCCTGGAGTGTCGGCCCAGTCCAAGAGACCCAGTACTTC. Protein sequence: CAWSVGPVQETQYF.

This chain connects TRBV7-9 to TRBJ2-4; TRBD1 is a possible D gene (5 bases). This CDR3 is built from 15 residues. Trimming removed 5 bases from V and 1 base from J, with 12 bases in between. Germline CDR1 and CDR2: SEHNR and FQNEAQ (reference sequence). DNA of the CDR3: TGTGCCAGCAGCCAGGACACCTTGGCCAAAAACATTCAGTACTTC. Encoded protein: CASSQDTLAKNIQYF.

CDR3 nucleotides: TGTGCCAGCAGCTTAGCGAGCGGGAGGGTTACCTACGAGCAGTACTTC. Amino acid sequence: CASSLASGRVTYEQYF. V is TRBV7-2 and J is TRBJ2-7; 10 nucleotides match TRBD2. Germline CDR1 reads SGHTA; CDR2 reads FQGNSA. After removal of 0 bases from V and 2 bases from J, the junction contained 4 bases not matched to a gene. This CDR3 has 16 residues.

The sample holds one count of this clonotype. This chain uses TRBV7-9 with TRBJ1-1; D might be TRBD1 (5 bases). Trimming cost V 5 bases and J 11 bases, with 18 bases left between them. Looked up from germline, CDR1 is SEHNR and CDR2 is FQNEAQ (reference sequence). CDR3 length: 13 residues. The CDR3 sequence: CASSDRQLGWAFF. In nucleotides, the CDR3 is TGTGCCAGCAGCGACCGACAGTTGGGGTGGGCTTTCTTT.

This chain uses TRBV2 with TRBJ2-4, with 9 bases that match TRBD1. This CDR3 spans 12 amino acids. J lost 9 bases, V lost 10 bases, and 7 bases had no gene match. Germline V lookup: CDR1 SNHLY, CDR2 FYNNEI. The CDR3 here is CATGTGSPIQYF. The CDR3 DNA reads as TGTGCCACAGGGACAGGGAGTCCCATTCAGTACTTC.

V usage is TRBV5-1 and J usage is TRBJ2-5; TRBD1 is a possible D gene (6 bases). Trimming cost V 5 bases and J 4 bases, with 15 bases left between them. The CDR3 is 14 amino acids. CDR1 SGHRS and CDR2 YFSETQ come from the germline V gene. In DNA form, the CDR3 reads TGCGCCAGCAGGGGGGCTCGGTATGGAGAGACCCAGTACTTC. Its translation: CASRGARYGETQYF.

The chain recombines TRBV21-1 with TRBJ2-7; the table assigns TRBD1, which was not confirmed against the DNA. TRBV21-1 constitutes a pseudogene. CDR3 length: 14 amino acids. CDR3 sequence: CASSKEGGTYEQYF. Written as DNA, the CDR3 is TGTGCCAGCAGCAAAGAGGGGGGAACCTACGAGCAGTACTTC.

The chain employs TRBV20-1 and TRBJ1-1; D is uncertain. With 5 bases removed from V and 11 bases from J, the gap between germline ends came to 15 bases. The CDR3 spans 11 residues. Germline V gene sequence: CDR1 DFQATT, CDR2 SNEGSKA (reference sequence). Here the CDR3 reads CSAPGRDVAFF. As DNA, the CDR3 is TGCAGTGCTCCGGGAAGGGATGTGGCTTTCTTT.

The V gene is TRBV6-6, the J gene TRBJ1-1, with 8 bases that match TRBD1. With V trimmed by 6 bases and J by 5 bases, 5 bases remained unmatched. Germline V CDR1 and CDR2: MNHNY, SVGAGI (reference sequence). The CDR3 is made up of 13 amino acids. The DNA for the CDR3 is TGTGCCAGCAGCGACAGGGGCGTGACTGAAGCTTTCTTT. Its protein product is CASSDRGVTEAFF.

The chain couples TRBV30 to TRBJ1-5; D is ambiguous. Germline-derived CDR1 and CDR2 are GTSNPN and SVGIG (reference sequence). V was trimmed by 5 bases and J by 4 bases, leaving 12 bases between them. This CDR3 is built from 13 residues. CDR3 in amino acids: CAWGDARNQPQHF. As DNA, the CDR3 is TGTGCCTGGGGGGATGCTAGGAATCAGCCCCAGCATTTT.

V gene TRBV5-4 combines with J gene TRBJ2-3; TRBD2 might be the D (5 bases). The CDR3 loop spans 16 amino acids. Germline CDR1 and CDR2: SGHNT and YYREEE (reference sequence). Trimming shortened V by 1 base and J by 5 bases, and 17 bases separated the two germline ends. CDR3 sequence (DNA): TGTGCCAGCAGCTTGTTAAGTACGGGGTTAGTAGATACGCAGTATTTT. Its translation is CASSLLSTGLVDTQYF.

V gene TRBV19 combines with J gene TRBJ2-2; weak D call: TRBD2 (6 bases). The CDR3 loop spans 14 amino acids. The ends were cut back, 3 bases at V and 1 base at J, with 6 bases in the middle. In germline, CDR1 is LNHDA, CDR2 SQIVND (reference sequence). The CDR3 region is CASSMGGNTGELFF. The CDR3 DNA sequence: TGTGCCAGTAGTATGGGGGGGAACACCGGGGAGCTGTTTTTT.

The CDR3 DNA follows: TGTGCCTCAGGGGCTACAGATACGCAGTATTTT. Translation: CASGATDTQYF. The V call is TRBV28, the J call TRBJ2-3; D is possibly TRBD1 (6 bases). V dropped 11 bases and J dropped 3 bases, with 9 bases sitting between them. Germline values: CDR1 MDHEN, CDR2 SYDVKM. This CDR3 is built from 11 residues.